The 14 T cell receptor beta chains given below trace back to one sample, sequenced in a study of OX40 agonist ivuxolimab in advanced cancers. The table came from immunoSEQ multiplex PCR; TCRdb's copy has only in-frame clones and leaves some out. The sample lists some 81,000 clones; over 70% were seen once. Sequences were derived from CD4+ or CD8+ T cells sorted from blood, sampled in a trial of the OX40 agonist ivuxolimab. The receptors come from an adult with an advanced solid tumor such as melanoma, head and neck, liver or kidney cancer.

J is TRBJ2-7 and V is TRBV19; unclear D gene. This CDR3 region has 13 residues. CDR1 and CDR2 from the germline V gene are LNHDA and SQIVND (reference sequence). The V gene lost 3 bases and the J gene lost 7 bases, with 13 bases spanning the gap. The chain's CDR3 is CASSIESGLEQYF. The CDR3 DNA is TGTGCCAGTAGTATTGAATCCGGTTTGGAGCAGTACTTC.

A single count supports this clone. The rearrangement links TRBV7-3 to TRBJ2-1, with D unresolved. The germline V gene has CDR1 SGHTA and CDR2 FQGTGA. CDR3 size: 12 residues. Trimming took off 5 bases at V and 6 bases at J, with 8 bases between the two ends. The CDR3 coding sequence is TGTGCCAGCAGCAACTCATTCAATGAGCAGTTCTTC. It is translated as CASSNSFNEQFF.

This sequence joins TRBV6-5 and TRBJ1-2; TRBD1 matches 7 bases. The length of the CDR3 is 15 residues. CDR1 is MNHEY, CDR2 SVGAGI, per germline. V lost 0 bases, J lost 4 bases, and 5 bases stayed unmatched. The CDR3 region is CASSYSKGASYGYTF. The CDR3 DNA follows: TGTGCCAGCAGTTACTCGAAGGGGGCGAGCTATGGCTACACCTTC.

The rearrangement joins TRBV6-1 to TRBJ2-3, with D unclear. The CDR3 is 14 residues long. Between the trimmed V and J ends, which lost 8 bases and 3 bases, there was a span of 15 bases. Per the germline V gene, CDR1 is MNHNS and CDR2 is SASEGT. This CDR3 is CASVTQPQTDTQYF. The CDR3 nucleotides read TGTGCCAGCGTGACCCAACCCCAGACAGATACGCAGTATTTT.

This chain links TRBV29-1 with TRBJ1-2; D possibly corresponds to TRBD1 (5 bases). Trimming took 4 bases from V and 4 from J, leaving 13 bases between them. This CDR3 has 13 amino acids. Germline assignment: CDR1 SQVTM and CDR2 ANQGSEA. The CDR3 is CSVGPPGGYGYTF. The CDR3, as DNA: TGCAGCGTTGGTCCACCGGGGGGCTATGGCTACACCTTC.

The V and J genes are TRBV21-1 and TRBJ2-7; no DNA check was done on the table's D call, TRBD2. TRBV21-1 is an annotated pseudogene. The CDR3 contains 16 residues. CDR3 residues: CASSESGLAGVYEQYF. The CDR3 nucleotides are TGTGCCAGCAGCGAATCGGGACTAGCGGGAGTATACGAGCAGTACTTC.

J is TRBJ2-5 and V is TRBV4-1, with 10 nucleotides matching TRBD2. The CDR3 sequence is 18 residues long. From germline, CDR1 is MGHRA and CDR2 YSYEKL. J lost 5 bases, V lost 1 base, and 13 bases had no gene match. The CDR3 nucleotides read TGCGCCAGCAGCCAAGTGCGAGACGGAGCGGGAGGGAGGGAGACCCAGTACTTC. Its translation: CASSQVRDGAGGRETQYF.

This chain joins TRBV6-1 and TRBJ2-1; 7 bases match TRBD1. CDR1 and CDR2 (germline): MNHNS, SASEGT. V lost 1 base, J lost 2 bases, and 2 bases stayed unmatched. CDR3 length equals 15 residues. This CDR3 reads CASSEGQGAYNEQFF. The CDR3 nucleotides read TGTGCCAGCAGTGAAGGACAGGGAGCCTACAATGAGCAGTTCTTC.

In this sample, this clone is medium-sized. Other DNA sequences of this sample code for an identical CDR3. This chain joins TRBV10-1 and TRBJ1-1, with D hard to call. With 3 bases removed from V and 1 base from J, the gap between germline ends came to 6 bases. Germline lookup yields CDR1 WNHNN and CDR2 SYGVQD (reference sequence). This CDR3 is built from 13 residues. The chain's CDR3 is CASSDEKNTEAFF. The CDR3 nucleotides read TGCGCCAGCAGTGATGAGAAGAACACTGAAGCTTTCTTT.

This rearrangement joins TRBV27 to TRBJ1-6, with 7 positions matching TRBD1. The CDR3 loop spans 18 amino acids. After removal of 3 bases from V and 3 bases from J, the junction contained 11 bases not matched to a gene. Per the germline V gene, CDR1 is MNHEY and CDR2 is SMNVEV (reference sequence). DNA for the CDR3: TGTGCCAGCAGTTTCTCAGGGGGGTATATAGGCTATAATTCACCCCTCCACTTT. Its protein product is CASSFSGGYIGYNSPLHF.

This clone has only one observation. The chain links TRBV7-2 to TRBJ1-2; D may be TRBD1 (5 bases). V was pared by 0 bases and J by 3 bases, with 14 bases between. The CDR3 sequence is 16 residues long. Per germline, CDR1 SGHTA and CDR2 FQGNSA. The CDR3 reads CASSLAHDSGDYGYTF. CDR3 bases: TGTGCCAGCAGCTTAGCGCACGACAGCGGCGACTATGGCTACACCTTC.

In nucleotides, the CDR3 is TGTGCCAGCAGCTTAGACGGGGAGGGCTACACCTTC. Residues: CASSLDGEGYTF. This chain connects TRBV13 to TRBJ1-2; D uncertain. CDR1 is PRHDT, CDR2 FYEKMQ, per germline (reference sequence). This CDR3 spans 12 amino acids. Trimming took off 1 base at V and 8 bases at J, with 8 bases between the two ends. The full variable domain, completed using reference TRBV13 and TRBJ1-2, is AAGVIQSPRHLIKEKRETATLKCYPIPRHDTVYWYQQGPGQDPQFLISFYEKMQSDKGSIPDRFSAQQFSDYHSELNMSSLELGDSALYFCASSLDGEGYTFGSGTRLTVV.

Only a few counts were recorded for this clone. The V gene is TRBV10-1, the J gene TRBJ2-7; D is perhaps TRBD2 (6 bases). Between the trimmed V and J ends, which lost 3 bases and 2 bases, there was a span of 14 bases. The CDR3 is 15 amino acids. In germline, CDR1 is WNHNN, CDR2 SYGVQD (reference sequence). The DNA for the CDR3 is TGCGCCAGCAGTGAAGGGATTAGCGGAACCTACGAGCAGTACTTC. Translating it yields CASSEGISGTYEQYF.

V and J are TRBV4-2 and TRBJ2-7; possible D gene TRBD1, 5 bases. V lost 0 bases, J lost 0 bases, and 9 bases lay in between. From germline, CDR1 is LGHNA and CDR2 YNFKEQ. This CDR3 comprises 15 residues. CDR3 bases: TGTGCCAGCAGCCAAGATGGGCAGGGCTCCTACGAGCAGTACTTC. The encoded protein is CASSQDGQGSYEQYF.